This T cell receptor (beta chain) was documented in a study of breast tumors, draining lymph nodes, adjacent tissues. The V gene end was trimmed by 4 bases and the J gene end by 8 bases; junction bases not matched to a gene: 10. This CDR3 is built from 16 residues. Germline V gene lookup returns CDR1 KGHDR and CDR2 SFDVKD. One entry per CDR3 protein results from TCRdb running MiXCR on the multiplex PCR reads. The data contain around 17,000 distinct CDR3 sequences, roughly 45% of them singletons. The clonotype was recovered from a female donor with breast cancer. Some clones in this sample may be carry-over from other donors' samples. V and J are TRBV24-1 and TRBJ1-2, with 12 bases that match TRBD1. The sequenced sample was tumor-adjacent breast tissue. CDR3 in DNA: TGTGCCACCAGTGACTCCGGGACAGGGGGCAGAGCCGGCTACACCTTC. It translates to CATSDSGTGGRAGYTF.